The 30 T cell receptor beta chains below were found in one sample sequenced in a study of blood T cells in healthy people across ages. For the second PCR, which ran for about 6 to 11 cycles, a sample-barcoded 5' primer and a J-beta primer mix were used. A single record per CDR3 protein comes from TCRdb applying MiXCR to the 5' RACE reads. In the table there are fewer than 1,000,000 distinct CDR3 sequences, about half of which are singletons. The sequenced material came from blood. The receptors here all came from a man at least 80 years old in good health.

A few counts support this clonotype. The V call is TRBV19, the J call TRBJ2-1; 11 bases fit TRBD1. Per germline, CDR1 LNHDA and CDR2 SQIVND (reference sequence). The CDR3 covers 15 residues. V was pared by 3 bases and J by 10 bases, with 8 bases of the junction left unmatched. CDR3 protein: CASSMGTGGAREQFF. The CDR3 DNA sequence: TGTGCCAGTAGTATGGGGACAGGGGGGGCGAGGGAGCAGTTCTTC.

J is TRBJ2-5 and V is TRBV27, with no clear D. TRBJ2-7 explains the end of the DNA better; the J call may be wrong. The CDR3 has 11 residues. CDR1 is MNHEY, CDR2 SMNVEV, per germline (reference sequence). The CDR3 sequence: CASSFLDEQYF. CDR3 nucleotide sequence: TGTGCCAGCAGTTTTCTGGACGAGCAGTACTTC.

The rearrangement joins TRBV5-1 to TRBJ2-5; 10 bases map to TRBD2. The germline gives CDR1 SGHRS, CDR2 YFSETQ. J gave up 0 bases and V 3 bases, and 5 bases lay outside the gene matches. This CDR3 has 16 amino acids. CDR3 sequence: CASSSGLAVNQETQYF. CDR3 bases: TGCGCCAGCAGCTCAGGACTAGCGGTTAACCAAGAGACCCAGTACTTC.

In this sample, this clonotype turned up once. The chain links TRBV7-9 to TRBJ2-7; D is unresolved. Trimming cost V 0 bases and J 3 bases, with 9 bases left between them. This CDR3 has 14 amino acids. Per germline, CDR1 SEHNR and CDR2 FQNEAQ (reference sequence). In DNA, the CDR3 is TGTGCCAGCAGCTTAGCGACCGACCGCTACGAGCAGTACTTC. This translates into CASSLATDRYEQYF.

The chain links TRBV11-3 to TRBJ2-2; perhaps TRBD2 as D (5 bases). The germline V and J ends were trimmed by 3 bases and 1 base, with 9 bases remaining between them. The length of the CDR3 is 15 residues. The germline V gene encodes CDR1 SGHNT and CDR2 YENEEA. DNA for the CDR3: TGTGCCAGCAGCTTCCGTGGAGGGAACACCGGGGAGCTGTTTTTT. Its protein is CASSFRGGNTGELFF.

V gene TRBV29-1 combines with J gene TRBJ1-1; D uncertain. Deletions cut 0 bases from V and 5 bases from J, with 7 bases between. The CDR3 totals 12 residues. In germline, CDR1 is SQVTM, CDR2 ANQGSEA. CDR3 coding DNA: TGCAGCGTTGAAGAAGCGGGGACTGAAGCTTTCTTT. Its protein product is CSVEEAGTEAFF.

This clonotype came up once. At one end, the junction sequence differs from germline, possibly due to a read error. The chain couples TRBV7-2 to TRBJ2-3; a weak D match, TRBD2 (6 bases). This CDR3 spans 14 amino acids. CDR1 and CDR2 (germline): SGHTA, FQGNSA. This CDR3 reads CAGSLVGRVDTQYF. In nucleotides, the CDR3 is TGTGCCGGCAGCTTAGTCGGGAGAGTGGATACGCAGTATTTT.

This clonotype was detected once. The rearrangement joins TRBV9 to TRBJ1-2, with D perhaps matching TRBD1 (6 bases). Germline CDR1 reads SGDLS; CDR2 reads YYNGEE. The V and J ends lost 0 bases and 4 bases respectively, with 10 bases between them. The CDR3 totals 14 residues. The CDR3 sequence is CASSVEQGTYGYTF. CDR3 nucleotide sequence: TGTGCCAGCAGCGTAGAACAGGGCACCTATGGCTACACCTTC.

This sequence joins TRBV20-1 and TRBJ2-5; TRBD2 matches 8 bases. CDR3 length: 14 amino acids. With V trimmed by 6 bases and J by 11 bases, 17 bases remained unmatched. Per the germline V gene, CDR1 is DFQATT and CDR2 is SNEGSKA (reference sequence). The CDR3 DNA sequence: TGCAGTGCCCCTAGACTAGCGTCAAACAATGAGCAGTACTTC. Protein sequence: CSAPRLASNNEQYF.

The J gene is TRBJ2-1, the V gene TRBV6-1; D is undetermined. Germline-derived CDR1 and CDR2 are MNHNS and SASEGT. This CDR3 spans 14 amino acids. Between the trimmed V and J ends, which lost 11 bases and 6 bases, there was a span of 20 bases. This CDR3 reads CAVGAPQNPNEQFF. In DNA, the CDR3 is TGTGCCGTTGGCGCGCCCCAAAATCCCAATGAGCAGTTCTTC.

This clonotype was seen only once. The chain couples TRBV7-2 to TRBJ2-5, with D perhaps given as TRBD1 or TRBD2 (5 bases each). The CDR3 length is 17 residues. CDR1 is SGHTA and CDR2 is FQGNSA in the germline V gene. V lost 1 base and J 1 base, leaving 16 bases between the germline ends. CDR3 DNA sequence: TGTGCCAGCAGCTTAGGACCCTACGGGGACCTCCAAGAGACCCAGTACTTC. Translation gives CASSLGPYGDLQETQYF. Supplemented by reference TRBV7-2 and TRBJ2-5, the full variable domain reads GAGVSQSPSNKVTEKGKDVELRCDPISGHTALYWYRQSLGQGLEFLIYFQGNSAPDKSGLPSDRFSAERTGGSVSTLTIQRTQQEDSAVYLCASSLGPYGDLQETQYFGPGTRLLVL.

The chain recombines TRBV27 with TRBJ2-7, with TRBD1 matching over 8 bases. The CDR3 is 13 amino acids. Germline values: CDR1 MNHEY, CDR2 SMNVEV (reference sequence). The V gene end was trimmed by 6 bases and the J gene end by 5 bases; junction bases not matched to a gene: 6. The CDR3 sequence: CASSGQGGDEQYF. CDR3 DNA sequence: TGTGCCAGCAGCGGACAGGGTGGCGACGAGCAGTACTTC.

The chain uses TRBV5-1 and TRBJ2-1; 10 positions agree with TRBD2. The J segment lost 9 bases and the V segment lost 2 bases, leaving 8 bases of the junction unmatched. Germline CDR1 and CDR2: SGHRS and YFSETQ. The CDR3 sequence is 15 residues long. This CDR3 reads CASSLGTSVGGEQFF. The CDR3 DNA reads TGCGCCAGCAGCTTAGGGACTAGCGTAGGGGGTGAGCAGTTCTTC.

This clonotype has a handful of counts. This rearrangement joins TRBV12-3 or TRBV12-4 to TRBJ2-2; maybe TRBD2 (6 bases). The ends were cut back, 3 bases at V and 0 bases at J, with 8 bases in the middle. The CDR3 loop spans 15 amino acids. The CDR3 DNA reads as TGTGCCAGCAGTTTGGTAGCGGCGAACACCGGGGAGCTGTTTTTT. Encoded protein: CASSLVAANTGELFF.

Concerning this clonotype itself: Its ends do not fully match the called genes, so a read error is possible. V and J are TRBV29-1 and TRBJ2-6; 8 nucleotides align to TRBD2. The CDR3 consists of 15 residues. Germline V gene sequence: CDR1 SQVTM, CDR2 ANQGSEA. The CDR3 sequence is CSVLGTSSGANALTF. As DNA, the CDR3 is TGCAGCGTTCTGGGGACTAGTTCTGGGGCCAACGCCCTGACTTTC.

The V and J genes are TRBV25-1 and TRBJ1-1; D is unclear. The CDR3 consists of 12 residues. V lost 6 bases to trimming and J lost 5 bases, with 10 bases between them. Germline assignment: CDR1 MGHDK and CDR2 SYGVNS. CDR3 nucleotide sequence: TGTGCCAGCAGCGGCGGTAGAACTGAAGCTTTCTTT. It codes for CASSGGRTEAFF.

The chain couples TRBV28 to TRBJ2-4; weak D call: TRBD1 (5 bases). The J call may be wrong; the DNA end is better matched by TRBJ2-7. The CDR3 extends over 17 amino acids. Germline loops: CDR1 MDHEN, CDR2 SYDVKM. CDR3 bases: TGTGCCAGCAGTTCGCCCCTCCGCACAGGCCCCCTCGGCGAGCAGTACTTC. Amino acids: CASSSPLRTGPLGEQYF.

This clonotype was seen more than once but under ten times. The chain combines TRBV20-1 with TRBJ2-1; 9 bases are shared with TRBD2. The CDR3 is made up of 16 amino acids. CDR1 is DFQATT and CDR2 is SNEGSKA in the germline V gene (reference sequence). Trimming at V came to 4 bases and at J to 0 bases, leaving 7 bases not matched to a gene. The CDR3 coding sequence is TGCAGTGCTACCCAAGCGGGAGGTAGCTCCTACAATGAGCAGTTCTTC. The encoded protein is CSATQAGGSSYNEQFF.

This clonotype appeared a few times. J is TRBJ1-1 and V is TRBV14; D call uncertain. Between the trimmed V and J ends, which lost 0 bases and 0 bases, there was a span of 17 bases. The CDR3 is 18 amino acids. CDR1 is SGHDN and CDR2 is FVKESK in the germline V gene. In DNA, the CDR3 is TGTGCCAGCAGCCAAGAAGAGGTTATTAGGTGGGTGAACACTGAAGCTTTCTTT. This encodes CASSQEEVIRWVNTEAFF. Full variable domain (remainder filled in from reference TRBV14 and TRBJ1-1): EAGVTQFPSHSVIEKGQTVTLRCDPISGHDNLYWYRRVMGKEIKFLLHFVKESKQDESGMPNNRFLAERTGGTYSTLKVQPAELEDSGVYFCASSQEEVIRWVNTEAFFGQGTRLTVV.

This chain joins TRBV27 and TRBJ2-7, with D perhaps matching TRBD1 (6 bases). The assigned J gene may be wrong: the sequence end matches TRBJ2-5 better. The CDR3 contains 15 residues. Germline V gene data show CDR1 as MNHEY and CDR2 as SMNVEV (reference sequence). The CDR3 spells CASSLRGRSRETQYF. As DNA, the CDR3 is TGTGCCAGCAGTTTAAGGGGGAGAAGCAGGGAGACCCAGTACTTC.

This clonotype has just a few counts. The V and J genes are TRBV10-2 and TRBJ2-5; no firm D call. Germline CDR1 is WSHSY and CDR2 is SAAADI. V lost 0 bases to trimming and J lost 4 bases, with 12 bases between them. The CDR3 extends over 15 amino acids. CDR3 DNA sequence: TGCGCCAGCAGTGAGTCGATAGGGATAGGAGAGACCCAGTACTTC. Translating it yields CASSESIGIGETQYF.

This sequence joins TRBV6-5 and TRBJ2-1; 8 bases align to TRBD2. Germline loops: CDR1 MNHEY, CDR2 SVGAGI. V was clipped by 8 bases and J by 13 bases; unmatched bases: 10. The CDR3 totals 12 residues. The CDR3 DNA is TGTGCCAGCGGGAGGGCGGGGGGCGGTCAGTTCTTC. Its translation is CASGRAGGGQFF.

J is TRBJ2-3 and V is TRBV28; 11 bases agree with TRBD2. Trimming took 7 bases from V and 6 from J; bases not matched to a gene: 12. Germline V CDR1 and CDR2: MDHEN, SYDVKM. The CDR3 contains 16 residues. DNA of the CDR3: TGTGCCAGCAATGGTCAGGGACTAGCGGTCCACGATACGCAGTATTTT. Residues: CASNGQGLAVHDTQYF.

The chain has TRBV29-1 and TRBJ2-5; D gene ambiguous. Germline CDR1 and CDR2: SQVTM and ANQGSEA. The CDR3 length is 13 residues. The CDR3 loop reads CGFQGVAIGTQYF. The CDR3 DNA reads TGCGGCTTCCAAGGAGTGGCCATCGGGACCCAGTACTTC. The full variable domain, completed using reference TRBV29-1 and TRBJ2-5, is SAVISQKPSRDICQRGTSLTIQCQVDSQVTMMFWYRQQPGQSLTLIATANQGSEATYESGFVIDKFPISRPNLTFSTLTVSNMSPEDSSIYLCGFQGVAIGTQYFGPGTRLLVL.

At least ten counts were recorded for this clonotype. This chain joins TRBV6-2 or TRBV6-3 and TRBJ2-5; no reliable D call. CDR1 is MNHEY, CDR2 SVGEGT, per germline. Trimming cost V 5 bases and J 8 bases, with 15 bases left between them. The CDR3 is 13 amino acids. The CDR3 reads CASSDVGRPTQYF. The CDR3, as DNA: TGTGCCAGCAGTGACGTCGGCAGGCCAACCCAGTACTTC.

The rearrangement joins TRBV18 to TRBJ2-7; TRBD2 is a possible D gene (5 bases). The J call is uncertain, as TRBJ2-5 better fits the DNA end. The V gene's germline CDR1 is KGHSH and CDR2 LQKENI. The CDR3 is 13 residues long. CDR3: CASSPEWRETQYF. Written as DNA, the CDR3 is TGTGCCAGCTCACCGGAGTGGAGGGAGACCCAGTACTTC.

The rearrangement joins TRBV6-5 to TRBJ2-4; D is unresolved. The germline V and J ends were trimmed by 0 bases and 13 bases, with 13 bases remaining between them. Germline values: CDR1 MNHEY, CDR2 SVGAGI. This CDR3 is 13 amino acids long. The CDR3 nucleotides are TGTGCCAGCAGTTACTCTACCCTCCTGGAGCAGTACTTC. This codes for CASSYSTLLEQYF.

This clonotype was detected a few times. The V and J genes are TRBV7-2 and TRBJ2-1, with TRBD2 identical over 11 bases. Germline lookup yields CDR1 SGHTA and CDR2 FQGNSA. Unmatched junction bases numbered 3, after V lost 1 base and J lost 7 bases. The CDR3 sequence is 15 residues long. The CDR3 is CASSLGLAGKNEQFF. The CDR3, as DNA: TGTGCCAGCAGCTTAGGACTAGCGGGAAAGAATGAGCAGTTCTTC. Combining the CDR3 with reference TRBV7-2 and TRBJ2-1 gives the whole variable domain GAGVSQSPSNKVTEKGKDVELRCDPISGHTALYWYRQSLGQGLEFLIYFQGNSAPDKSGLPSDRFSAERTGGSVSTLTIQRTQQEDSAVYLCASSLGLAGKNEQFFGPGTRLTVL.

This clonotype was seen many times. CDR3 DNA sequence: TGTGCCAGCAGAACCCTCCCGGTGGAGACCCAGTACTTC. Its translation: CASRTLPVETQYF. The V and J genes are TRBV28 and TRBJ2-5; D is undetermined. CDR3 size: 13 residues. V lost 6 bases and J 5 bases, leaving 13 bases between the germline ends. The V gene's germline CDR1 is MDHEN and CDR2 SYDVKM. Drawing the rest from reference TRBV28 and TRBJ2-5, the complete variable domain is DVKVTQSSRYLVKRTGEKVFLECVQDMDHENMFWYRQDPGLGLRLIYFSYDVKMKEKGDIPEGYSVSREKKERFSLILESASTNQTSMYLCASRTLPVETQYFGPGTRLLVL.

The gene calls are TRBV20-1 and TRBJ2-7; TRBD2 aligns across 9 bases. Trimming cost V 8 bases and J 2 bases; bases outside gene matches: 13. This CDR3 has 15 residues. CDR1 and CDR2 from the germline V gene are DFQATT and SNEGSKA (reference sequence). The CDR3 region has the DNA TGCAGTCAGGGGCATCTAGCGGGGCGTACCTACGAGCAGTACTTC. This encodes CSQGHLAGRTYEQYF.